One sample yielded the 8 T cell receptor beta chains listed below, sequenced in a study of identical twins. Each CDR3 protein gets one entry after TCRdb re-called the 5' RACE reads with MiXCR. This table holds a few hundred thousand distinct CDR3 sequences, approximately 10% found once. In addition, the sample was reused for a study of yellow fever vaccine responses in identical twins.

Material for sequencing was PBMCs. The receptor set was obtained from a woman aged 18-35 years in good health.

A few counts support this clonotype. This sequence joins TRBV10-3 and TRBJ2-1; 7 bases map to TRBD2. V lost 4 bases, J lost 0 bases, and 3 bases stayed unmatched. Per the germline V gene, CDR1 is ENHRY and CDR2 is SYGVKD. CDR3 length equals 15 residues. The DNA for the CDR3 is TGTGCCATCAGTGGGGGGGGGAGCTCCTACAATGAGCAGTTCTTC. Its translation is CAISGGGSSYNEQFF.

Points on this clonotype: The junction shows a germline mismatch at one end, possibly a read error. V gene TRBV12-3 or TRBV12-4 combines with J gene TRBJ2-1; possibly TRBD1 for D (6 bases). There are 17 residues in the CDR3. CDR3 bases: TGTGCCAGCTGTTTAGGGGGTCATGGGTGGGACGGCAATGAGCAGTTCTTC. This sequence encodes CASCLGGHGWDGNEQFF.

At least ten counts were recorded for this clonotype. The CDR3 DNA sequence: TGCAGTGCTCACCGACTAGCGGGGGTATCCTACAATGAGCAGTTCTTC. Its translation is CSAHRLAGVSYNEQFF. V usage is TRBV20-1 and J usage is TRBJ2-1; 12 bases agree with TRBD2. From germline, CDR1 is DFQATT and CDR2 SNEGSKA (reference sequence). The V gene end was trimmed by 5 bases and the J gene end by 1 base; junction bases not matched to a gene: 6. The CDR3 contains 16 residues.

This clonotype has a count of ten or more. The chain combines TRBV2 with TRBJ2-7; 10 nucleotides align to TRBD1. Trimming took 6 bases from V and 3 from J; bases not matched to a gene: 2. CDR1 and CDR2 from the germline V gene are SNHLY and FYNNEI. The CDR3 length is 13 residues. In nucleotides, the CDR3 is TGTGCCAGCAGGGGGACAGGGGTCTACGAGCAGTACTTC. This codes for CASRGTGVYEQYF.

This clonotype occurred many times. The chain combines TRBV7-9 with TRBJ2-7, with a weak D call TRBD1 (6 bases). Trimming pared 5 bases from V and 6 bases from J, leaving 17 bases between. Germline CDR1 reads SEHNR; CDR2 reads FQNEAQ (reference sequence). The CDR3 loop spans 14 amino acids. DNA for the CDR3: TGTGCCAGCAGCCCGAGGGACAAGCCAGGCGAGCAGTACTTC. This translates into CASSPRDKPGEQYF.

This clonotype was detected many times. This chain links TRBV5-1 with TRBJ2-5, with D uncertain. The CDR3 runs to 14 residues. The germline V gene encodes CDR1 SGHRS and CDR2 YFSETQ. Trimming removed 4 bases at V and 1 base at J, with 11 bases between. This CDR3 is CASSGTMGQETQYF. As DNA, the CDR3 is TGCGCCAGCAGCGGCACCATGGGCCAAGAGACCCAGTACTTC.

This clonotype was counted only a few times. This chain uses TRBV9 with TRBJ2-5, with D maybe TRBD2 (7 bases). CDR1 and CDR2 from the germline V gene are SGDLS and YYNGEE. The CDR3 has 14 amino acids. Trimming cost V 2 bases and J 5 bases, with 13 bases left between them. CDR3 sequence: CASSVRGGRETQYF. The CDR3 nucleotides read TGTGCCAGCAGCGTGAGGGGGGGCCGGGAGACCCAGTACTTC.

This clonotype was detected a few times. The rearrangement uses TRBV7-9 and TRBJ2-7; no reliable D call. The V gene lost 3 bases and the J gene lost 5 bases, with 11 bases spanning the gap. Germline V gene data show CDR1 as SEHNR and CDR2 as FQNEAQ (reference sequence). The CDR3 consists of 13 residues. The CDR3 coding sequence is TGTGCCAGCAGCTTTCCGAGCGACCACGAGCAGTACTTC. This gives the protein CASSFPSDHEQYF.